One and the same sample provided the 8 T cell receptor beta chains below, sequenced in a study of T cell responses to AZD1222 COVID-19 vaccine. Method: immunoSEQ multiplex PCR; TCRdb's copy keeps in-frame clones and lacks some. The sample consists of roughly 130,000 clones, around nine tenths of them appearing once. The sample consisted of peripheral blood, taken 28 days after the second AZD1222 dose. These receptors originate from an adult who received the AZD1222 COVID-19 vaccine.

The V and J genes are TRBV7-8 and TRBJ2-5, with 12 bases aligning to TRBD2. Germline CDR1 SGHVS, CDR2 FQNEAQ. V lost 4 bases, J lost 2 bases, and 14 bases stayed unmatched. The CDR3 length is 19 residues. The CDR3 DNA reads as TGTGCCAGCAGCTGGACTAGCGGGAAGGGGGGTTGGTTGCAAGAGACCCAGTACTTC. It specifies CASSWTSGKGGWLQETQYF.

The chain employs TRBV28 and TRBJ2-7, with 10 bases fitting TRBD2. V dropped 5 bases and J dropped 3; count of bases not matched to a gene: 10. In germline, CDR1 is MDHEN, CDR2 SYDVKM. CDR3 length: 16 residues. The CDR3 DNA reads TGTGCCAGCAGTCGGAGAGGCACTAGCGGGATCTACGAGCAGTACTTC. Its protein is CASSRRGTSGIYEQYF.

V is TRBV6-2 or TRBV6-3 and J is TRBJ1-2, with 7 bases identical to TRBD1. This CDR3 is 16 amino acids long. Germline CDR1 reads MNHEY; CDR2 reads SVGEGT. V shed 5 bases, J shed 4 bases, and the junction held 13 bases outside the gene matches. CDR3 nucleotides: TGTGCCAGCAGTGACCCCGAGCCGGGACAGTCCTATGGCTACACCTTC. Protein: CASSDPEPGQSYGYTF.

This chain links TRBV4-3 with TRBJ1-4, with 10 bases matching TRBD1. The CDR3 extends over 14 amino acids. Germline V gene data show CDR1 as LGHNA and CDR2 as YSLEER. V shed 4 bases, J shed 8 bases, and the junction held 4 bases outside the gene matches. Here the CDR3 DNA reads TGCGCCAGCAGCCCGGGACAGGGGCGAGAAAAACTGTTTTTT. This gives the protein CASSPGQGREKLFF.

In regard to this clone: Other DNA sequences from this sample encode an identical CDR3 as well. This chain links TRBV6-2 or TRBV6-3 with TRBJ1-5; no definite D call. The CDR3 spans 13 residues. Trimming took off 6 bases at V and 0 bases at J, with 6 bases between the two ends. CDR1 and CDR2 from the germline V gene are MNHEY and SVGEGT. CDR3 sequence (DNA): TGTGCCAGCAGCCTCGATAGCAATCAGCCCCAGCATTTT. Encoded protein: CASSLDSNQPQHF.

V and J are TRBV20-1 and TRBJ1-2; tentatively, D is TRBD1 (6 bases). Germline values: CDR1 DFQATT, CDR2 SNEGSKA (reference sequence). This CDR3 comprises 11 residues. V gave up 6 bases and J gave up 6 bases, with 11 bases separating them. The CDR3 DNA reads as TGCAGTGCCCTCCGGGACAATGGCTACACCTTC. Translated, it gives CSALRDNGYTF.

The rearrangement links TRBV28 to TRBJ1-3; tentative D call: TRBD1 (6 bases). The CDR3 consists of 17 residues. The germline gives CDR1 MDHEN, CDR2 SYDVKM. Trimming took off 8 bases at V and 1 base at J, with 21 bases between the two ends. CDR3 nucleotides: TGTGCCAGCCATACCGGGACAAGGGTTCTATCTGGAAACACCATATATTTT. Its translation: CASHTGTRVLSGNTIYF. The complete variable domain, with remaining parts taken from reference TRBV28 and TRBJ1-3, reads DVKVTQSSRYLVKRTGEKVFLECVQDMDHENMFWYRQDPGLGLRLIYFSYDVKMKEKGDIPEGYSVSREKKERFSLILESASTNQTSMYLCASHTGTRVLSGNTIYFGEGSWLTVV.

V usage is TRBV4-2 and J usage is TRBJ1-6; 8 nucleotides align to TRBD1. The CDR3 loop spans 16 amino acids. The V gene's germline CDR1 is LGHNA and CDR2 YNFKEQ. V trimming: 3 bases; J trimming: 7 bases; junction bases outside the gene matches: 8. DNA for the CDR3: TGTGCCAGCAGCCACGTAGGACAGGGTGGGAATTCACCCCTCCACTTT. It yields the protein CASSHVGQGGNSPLHF.